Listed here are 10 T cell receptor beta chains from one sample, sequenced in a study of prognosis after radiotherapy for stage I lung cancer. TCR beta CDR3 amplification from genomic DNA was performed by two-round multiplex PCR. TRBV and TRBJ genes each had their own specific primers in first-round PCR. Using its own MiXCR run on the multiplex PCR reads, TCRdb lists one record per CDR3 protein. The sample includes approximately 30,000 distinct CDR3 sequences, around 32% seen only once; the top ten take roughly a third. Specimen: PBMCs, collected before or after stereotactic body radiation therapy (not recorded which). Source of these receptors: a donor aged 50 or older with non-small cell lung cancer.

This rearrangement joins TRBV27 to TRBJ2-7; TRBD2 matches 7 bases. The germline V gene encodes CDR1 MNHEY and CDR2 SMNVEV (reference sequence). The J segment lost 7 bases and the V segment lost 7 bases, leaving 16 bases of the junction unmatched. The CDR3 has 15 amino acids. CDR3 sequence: CASISGPSGFIEQYF. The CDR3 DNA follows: TGTGCCAGCATCTCCGGTCCTAGCGGTTTTATTGAGCAGTACTTC.

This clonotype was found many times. The CDR3 is CASSLGRYNEQFF. The CDR3 DNA follows: TGTGCCAGCAGTTTAGGACGATACAATGAGCAGTTCTTC. The V call is TRBV27, the J call TRBJ2-1; unclear D gene. V lost 2 bases to trimming and J lost 4 bases, with 6 bases between them. CDR1 MNHEY and CDR2 SMNVEV come from the germline V gene (reference sequence). The CDR3 runs to 13 residues.

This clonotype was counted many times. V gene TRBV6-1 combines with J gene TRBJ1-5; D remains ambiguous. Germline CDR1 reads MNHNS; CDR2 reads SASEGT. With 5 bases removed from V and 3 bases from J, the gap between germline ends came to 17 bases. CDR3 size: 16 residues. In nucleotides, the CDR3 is TGTGCCAGCAGTCAGGACGTTAGGGAAGTCAATCAGCCCCAGCATTTT. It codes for CASSQDVREVNQPQHF.

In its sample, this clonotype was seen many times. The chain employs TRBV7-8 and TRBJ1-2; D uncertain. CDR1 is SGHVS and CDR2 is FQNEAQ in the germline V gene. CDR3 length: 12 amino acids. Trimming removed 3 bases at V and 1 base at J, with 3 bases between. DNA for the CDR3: TGTGCCAGCAGCTTGGGTAACTATGGCTACACCTTC. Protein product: CASSLGNYGYTF.

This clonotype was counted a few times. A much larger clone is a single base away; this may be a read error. CDR3 loop: CASSLGLAGGCGELFF. In DNA form, the CDR3 reads TGCGCCAGCAGCTTAGGACTAGCGGGAGGCTGCGGGGAGCTGTTTTTT. The chain combines TRBV5-1 with TRBJ2-2; 14 bases agree with TRBD2. CDR3 size: 16 residues. Losses at the gene ends were 2 bases for V and 7 bases for J; bases not matched to a gene: 4. The germline V gene has CDR1 SGHRS and CDR2 YFSETQ. Supplemented by reference TRBV5-1 and TRBJ2-2, the full variable domain reads KAGVTQTPRYLIKTRGQQVTLSCSPISGHRSVSWYQQTPGQGLQFLFEYFSETQRNKGNFPGRFSGRQFSNSRSEMNVSTLELGDSALYLCASSLGLAGGCGELFFGEGSRLTVL.

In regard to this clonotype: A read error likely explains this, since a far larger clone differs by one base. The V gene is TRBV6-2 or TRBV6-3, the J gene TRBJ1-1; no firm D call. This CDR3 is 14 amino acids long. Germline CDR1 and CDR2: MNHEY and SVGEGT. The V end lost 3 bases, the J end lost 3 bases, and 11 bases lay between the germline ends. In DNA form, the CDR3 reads TGTGCCAGCAGTTATAGAAATGTGGACACTGAAGCTTTCTTT. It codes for CASSYRNVDTEAFF.

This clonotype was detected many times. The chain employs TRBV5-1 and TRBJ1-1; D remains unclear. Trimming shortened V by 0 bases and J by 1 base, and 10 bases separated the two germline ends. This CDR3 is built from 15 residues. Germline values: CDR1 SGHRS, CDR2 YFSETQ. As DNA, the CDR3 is TGCGCCAGCAGCTTGGGGCAGAGTTGGAACACTGAAGCTTTCTTT. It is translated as CASSLGQSWNTEAFF.

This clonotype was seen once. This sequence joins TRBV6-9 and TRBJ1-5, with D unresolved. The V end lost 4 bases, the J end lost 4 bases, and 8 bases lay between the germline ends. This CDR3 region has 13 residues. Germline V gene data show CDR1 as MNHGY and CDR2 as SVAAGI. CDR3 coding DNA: TGTGCCAGCAGTTCCGGCTGGAATCAGCCCCAGCATTTT. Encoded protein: CASSSGWNQPQHF.

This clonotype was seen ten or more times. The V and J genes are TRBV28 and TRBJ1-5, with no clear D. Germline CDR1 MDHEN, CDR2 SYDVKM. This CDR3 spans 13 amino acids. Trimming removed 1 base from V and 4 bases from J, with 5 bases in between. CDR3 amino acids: CASSLSGNQPQHF. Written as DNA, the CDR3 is TGTGCCAGCAGTTTATCGGGTAATCAGCCCCAGCATTTT.

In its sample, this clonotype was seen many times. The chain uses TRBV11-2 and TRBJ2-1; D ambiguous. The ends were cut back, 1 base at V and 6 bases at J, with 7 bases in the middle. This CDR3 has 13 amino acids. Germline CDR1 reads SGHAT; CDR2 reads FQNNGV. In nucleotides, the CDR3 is TGTGCCAGCAGCTTAGCCTGGATCAATGAGCAGTTCTTC. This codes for CASSLAWINEQFF. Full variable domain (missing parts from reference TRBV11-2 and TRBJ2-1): EAGVAQSPRYKIIEKRQSVAFWCNPISGHATLYWYQQILGQGPKLLIQFQNNGVVDDSQLPKDRFSAERLKGVDSTLKIQPAKLEDSAVYLCASSLAWINEQFFGPGTRLTVL.